These T cell receptor beta chains were read from a single sample in a study of T cell clones after liver transplantation. Only in-frame clones appear in the TCRdb table, and some are missing; sequencing was by immunoSEQ multiplex PCR. The data contain tens of thousands of clones, 65% to 85% of them singletons. The sequenced sample was CD4+ T cells from blood, obtained approximately 3.5 years after liver transplant. The receptors originated from a human patient who received a liver transplant. Some T cells may be the graft donor's. Each CDR3 is given with its conserved first and last residue. A D gene is named only where the DNA matches it firmly. Rows may omit the clone size; those that give it use once, few, many or a size class.

16 | TRBD2 | NA | TRBJ2-1 | TRBV7-7 | CASSLRLAGVGNEQFF | TGTGCCAGCAGCTTAAGACTAGCGGGAGTAGGCAATGAGCAGTTCTTC
13 | NA | NA | TRBJ2-1 | TRBV27 | CASSPRLDNEQFF | TGTGCCAGCAGCCCCAGACTAGACAATGAGCAGTTCTTC
12 | NA | once | TRBJ2-3 | TRBV19 | CASSISGDTQYF | TGTGCCAGTAGTATTAGTGGGGATACGCAGTATTTT
15 | TRBD2 | NA | TRBJ2-7 | TRBV28 | CASSSTGTSSYEQYF | TGTGCCAGCAGTTCCACCGGGACTAGCAGCTACGAGCAGTACTTC
14 | TRBD1 | NA | TRBJ1-1 | TRBV6-5 | CASRWDSVNTEAFF | TGTGCCAGCAGGTGGGACAGTGTGAACACTGAAGCTTTCTTT
15 | TRBD2 | NA | TRBJ2-1 | TRBV10-2 | CASSDPSGRAIEQFF | TGCGCCAGCAGTGACCCTAGCGGGAGGGCGATTGAGCAGTTCTTC
16 | NA | NA | TRBJ2-3 | TRBV7-9 | CASSGDRTGLADTQYF | TGTGCCAGCAGCGGTGACAGGACGGGCCTGGCAGATACGCAGTATTTT
13 | NA | NA | TRBJ2-2 | TRBV27 | CASSHRQSGELFF | TGTGCCAGCAGTCACCGCCAATCCGGGGAGCTGTTTTTT
12 | NA | few | TRBJ2-2 | TRBV29-1 | CSATVPTGELFF | TGCAGCGCGACAGTCCCCACCGGGGAGCTGTTTTTT
13 | NA | few | TRBJ1-2 | TRBV6-5 | CASSYSWGGGYTF | TGTGCCAGCAGTTACTCGTGGGGAGGAGGCTACACCTTC
16 | NA | NA | TRBJ2-6 | TRBV6-1 | CASSGKVQSGANVLTF | TGTGCCAGCAGTGGAAAGGTCCAGAGTGGGGCCAACGTCCTGACTTTC
13 | NA | NA | TRBJ1-1 | TRBV18 | CASSSGRMTEAFF | TGTGCCAGCTCATCGGGACGGATGACTGAAGCTTTCTTT
16 | TRBD1 | once | TRBJ1-5 | TRBV4-1 | CASSSGQGSSNQPQHF | TGCGCCAGCAGCTCTGGACAGGGGAGTAGCAATCAGCCCCAGCATTTT
15 | NA | NA | TRBJ2-5 | TRBV6-1 | CASSDPTGAGETQYF | TGTGCCAGCAGTGACCCCACGGGGGCTGGGGAGACCCAGTACTTC
15 | TRBD1 | NA | TRBJ1-3 | TRBV9 | CASSVDPRGKNTIYF | TGTGCCAGCAGCGTAGATCCCAGGGGGAAAAACACCATATATTTT
13 | TRBD1 | NA | TRBJ2-1 | TRBV28 | CASSPQGVGEQFF | TGTGCCAGCAGCCCTCAGGGGGTCGGTGAGCAGTTCTTC
16 | TRBD2 | few | TRBJ2-7 | TRBV7-2 | CASGPYSSGSNDEQYF | TGTGCCAGCGGCCCTTATTCTAGCGGGAGTAATGACGAGCAGTACTTC
12 | NA | NA | TRBJ2-3 | TRBV14 | CASSPQHNTQYF | TGTGCCAGCAGCCCACAACATAATACGCAGTATTTT
13 | NA | NA | TRBJ2-5 | TRBV5-1 | CASSFGNQETQYF | TGCGCCAGCAGCTTCGGCAACCAAGAGACCCAGTACTTC
15 | TRBD2 | NA | TRBJ2-3 | TRBV6-1 | CASSERSGSEDTQYF | TGTGCCAGCAGTGAAAGGAGCGGGAGTGAGGATACGCAGTATTTT
15 | TRBD2 | NA | TRBJ2-3 | TRBV18 | CASSQNSGKTDTQYF | TGTGCCAGCTCACAAAATAGCGGGAAAACAGATACGCAGTATTTT
14 | NA | NA | TRBJ1-4 | TRBV28 | CASSLYATNEKLFF | TGTGCCAGCAGTTTATATGCAACTAATGAAAAACTGTTTTTT
15 | NA | NA | TRBJ2-7 | TRBV7-2 | CASSLSWGSQWEQYF | TGTGCCAGCAGCTTATCCTGGGGCTCTCAATGGGAGCAGTACTTC
14 | NA | NA | TRBJ2-2 | TRBV6-5 | CASSSGAGTGELFF | TGTGCCAGCAGTTCCGGGGCGGGTACCGGGGAGCTGTTTTTT
16 | NA | few | TRBJ1-1 | TRBV15 | CATSRVGAGLLGEAFF | TGTGCCACCAGCAGAGTAGGGGCAGGCCTACTAGGTGAGGCTTTCTTT
14 | TRBD1 | NA | TRBJ2-7 | TRBV7-2 | CASSLWDRGHEQYF | TGTGCCAGCAGCTTATGGGACAGGGGGCACGAGCAGTACTTC
11 | NA | NA | TRBJ2-1 | TRBV2 | CASSERTLQFF | TGTGCCAGCAGTGAAAGGACCTTGCAGTTCTTC
13 | NA | medium-sized | TRBJ2-6 | TRBV5-1 | CASSLEGANVLTF | TGCGCCAGCAGCCTCGAGGGGGCCAACGTCCTGACTTTC
15 | NA | NA | TRBJ1-4 | TRBV5-1 | CASSSAPATNEKLFF | TGCGCCAGCAGCTCAGCCCCCGCAACTAATGAAAAACTGTTTTTT
14 | NA | NA | TRBJ2-5 | TRBV9 | CASSVDRTQETQYF | TGTGCCAGCAGCGTCGACAGGACACAAGAGACCCAGTACTTC
16 | NA | NA | TRBJ2-2 | TRBV7-3 | CASSPRSARLTGELFF | TGTGCCAGCAGCCCCCGGTCAGCGCGATTAACCGGGGAGCTGTTTTTT
14 | NA | NA | TRBJ1-2 | TRBV2 | CASSAGPANYGYTF | TGTGCCAGCAGTGCAGGGCCTGCGAACTATGGCTACACCTTC
14 | NA | few | TRBJ2-1 | TRBV7-3 | CASSLLPRVSEQFF | TGTGCCAGCAGCTTACTACCCCGAGTCAGTGAGCAGTTCTTC
15 | TRBD1 | NA | TRBJ1-4 | TRBV28 | CASSLRTGVIEKLFF | TGTGCCAGCAGTTTGCGGACAGGGGTAATTGAAAAACTGTTTTTT
15 | NA | NA | TRBJ1-1 | TRBV11-2 | CASSPLGEVNTEAFF | TGTGCCAGCAGCCCATTGGGGGAGGTGAACACTGAAGCTTTCTTT
13 | TRBD1 | NA | TRBJ2-1 | TRBV27 | CASRGQGRNEQFF | TGTGCCAGCAGAGGACAGGGGAGGAATGAGCAGTTCTTC
15 | TRBD1 | NA | TRBJ1-5 | TRBV7-8 | CASSLGQGAAQPQHF | TGTGCCAGCAGCTTAGGACAGGGGGCAGCTCAGCCCCAGCATTTT
13 | NA | NA | TRBJ1-2 | TRBV7-8 | CASSSRGGYGYTF | TGTGCCAGCAGCTCCAGAGGGGGGTATGGCTACACCTTC
14 | NA | NA | TRBJ2-3 | TRBV10-3 | CAIKGQGGTDTQYF | TGTGCCATCAAGGGTCAGGGTGGCACAGATACGCAGTATTTT
15 | TRBD2 | NA | TRBJ2-7 | TRBV2 | CASRTGLAATYEQYF | TGTGCCAGCAGAACGGGACTAGCGGCAACCTACGAGCAGTACTTC
14 | TRBD1 | NA | TRBJ2-7 | TRBV5-1 | CASSLAGQGALWYF | TGCGCCAGCAGCTTGGCCGGGCAGGGGGCCCTTTGGTACTTC
12 | NA | NA | TRBJ1-5 | TRBV6-1 | CASSGINQPQHF | TGTGCCAGCAGTGGAATCAATCAGCCCCAGCATTTT
16 | NA | NA | TRBJ1-5 | TRBV27 | CASSLSSWDKDQPQHF | TGTGCCAGCAGTTTAAGTAGTTGGGACAAAGATCAGCCCCAGCATTTT
13 | NA | NA | TRBJ1-1 | TRBV5-4 | CASSLDGVGEAFF | TGTGCCAGCAGCTTGGACGGGGTGGGTGAAGCTTTCTTT
15 | TRBD1 | NA | TRBJ1-5 | TRBV19 | CASSTGQYSNQPQHF | TGTGCCAGTAGTACGGGACAGTATAGCAATCAGCCCCAGCATTTT
14 | NA | NA | TRBJ2-1 | TRBV11-2 | CASSFPAGYNEQFF | TGTGCCAGCAGCTTTCCGGCAGGATACAATGAGCAGTTCTTC
13 | NA | once | TRBJ1-2 | TRBV2 | CASSAAYLGGYTF | TGTGCCAGCAGCGCTGCCTATTTGGGTGGCTACACCTTC
14 | NA | NA | TRBJ2-4 | TRBV29-1 | CSVALPRERNIQYF | TGCAGCGTTGCCCTGCCCAGAGAGAGAAACATTCAGTACTTC